Listed here is a single T cell receptor (beta chain). Its antigen remains unknown. Clones were sequenced by immunoSEQ multiplex PCR, and TCRdb holds only the in-frame ones, with some missing. Of 150,000 or so clones in the sample, about 90% are singletons; the top ten hold about 3.8%. The sample comes from a study of T cell responses to AZD1222 COVID-19 vaccine. Whole-study findings and limits: Targeting of unmutated variant regions was reportedly seen in nearly half of spike-specific TCRs. Of the AZD1222 recipients, only 5 to 7 were seropositive at baseline. Repertoires were obtained solely post-peak T cell response. Vaccine-associated CD4 TCRs spanned spike, dominant at 160-218 and 743-854.

The CDR3 contains 14 residues. V was pared by 2 bases and J by 8 bases, with 10 bases between. CDR1 MNHNS and CDR2 SASEGT come from the germline V gene. The material was peripheral blood, obtained 28 days after the second AZD1222 dose. This TCR came from an adult who received the AZD1222 COVID-19 vaccine. The chain couples TRBV6-1 to TRBJ1-6; no firm D call. The CDR3 coding sequence is TGTGCCAGCAGTGAACCGCGCTCATATTCACCCCTCCACTTT. Translating gives CASSEPRSYSPLHF.